This T cell receptor (beta chain) derives from a study of neoadjuvant anti-PD-1 for oral cavity cancer. At the level of the study: Patients mostly received three to four biweekly nivolumab doses at 3 mg/kg before surgery. Patients without progression got a fourth dose around day 43.

The CDR3 runs 14 residues. The ends were cut back, 6 bases at V and 7 bases at J, with 18 bases in the middle. Germline CDR1 reads MNHNS; CDR2 reads SASEGT. Study outcomes and limitations: Post-nivolumab, blood T cell clonality was significantly elevated in non-responders. Treg/Th17 ratio rose with pretreatment blood and fell with post-treatment tumor TCRbeta clonality.

The data were produced by immunoSEQ multiplex PCR, yet TCRdb's version contains in-frame clones alone and is incomplete. The repertoire includes roughly 13,000 clones, 60% to 75% of them detected once, and around 2% sits in the top ten. In regard to this clone: Its antigen is as yet unknown.

The time point is: after neoadjuvant nivolumab, at surgical resection. This receptor was obtained from a person aged 40-85 years with oral cavity squamous cell carcinoma. The V gene is TRBV6-1, the J gene TRBJ1-1; possibly TRBD1 for D (5 bases). The sample consisted of PBMCs, taken after nivolumab (anti-PD-1) treatment. The chain's CDR3 is CASSFFRGEGEAFF. CDR3 DNA: TGTGCCAGCAGCTTTTTTCGAGGGGAGGGTGAAGCTTTCTTT.